This TCR beta chain was captured in a study of T-cell memory formation after mild COVID-19 (dated by TCRdb to the early 2020s). The study in broad terms: TCR sequence clusters from the two donors were largely donor specific. In a couple of donors, T-cell clones that expanded and contracted after mild COVID-19 were followed by sequencing TCRalpha and TCRbeta repertoires longitudinally. Two young, previously healthy adult volunteers made up the cohort, one male and one female. Paper-wide results and their limitations: Only a couple of mild cases were covered in the study, and larger cohorts including severe cases with pre-infection samples were considered necessary. Some responding clones were detected in pre-infection memory, suggesting pre-existing cross-reactive memory T cells joined the SARS-CoV-2 response. Clones that contracted from day 15 to 85 showed balanced CD4/CD8 phenotypes, whereas a second wave of clones that expanded from day 15 to 37 leaned towards CD4+. Contracting CD4+ clones turned up mainly in the CM and EM memory subsets, whereas EMRA was where CD8+ clones were enriched. SARS-CoV-2 specificity was not confirmed for the second-wave clones peaking on day 37.

Reading from cysteine to phenylalanine, the CDR3 counts 16 amino acids. CDR3 DNA only is kept here, 48 bases in frame from base 1. Between the V and J ends, shortened by 4 bases and 0 bases respectively, the junction contains 17 bases. CDR1 and CDR2 (SGDLS, YYNGEE) derive from the germline V gene. This clonotype was counted between two and nine times. What this receptor recognizes is not known. No much larger clone exists at a distance of one base, and base qualities are not known. Sequencing relied on an Illumina NovaSeq 6000. Using 5'RACE with constant-segment primers, TCRalpha and TCRbeta cDNA libraries were constructed, with sample barcodes and unique molecular identifiers added in the process. RNA was extracted from every sample with Trizol reagent. The libraries were amplified in two PCR steps, and the second step added a second sample barcode and Illumina TruSeq adapters. Sequencing of libraries was performed on an Illumina NovaSeq with 2 x 150 bp paired-end reads. The paper's processing steps were these. Reads were demultiplexed and collapsed into UMI-guided consensus sequences with migec v1.2.7. Using mixcr v2.1.11, UMI consensuses were aligned to TRA and TRB V and J templates and then assembled into clonotypes. A clonotype was counted as expanded or contracted only if both edgeR and NoisET called the change significant, with noise models trained on biological replicates. For edgeR calls, the cutoffs were a false discovery rate-adjusted p below 0.01 and a log2 fold-change threshold of 1. As an exploratory analysis of dynamics, PCA with hierarchical clustering was applied to max-normalized trajectories of the 1000 most abundant clonotypes. Each responding clone was given a CD4 or CD8 phenotype based on the CD4+ and CD8+ repertoires, which had been sequenced separately. In TCRdb, the public reads were trimmed at Q25 with fastp and aligned with MiXCR, with productive beta chains retained. Every entry covers one CDR3 protein and lists the most common genes and DNA from its rows. The authors' filters were not applied to this entry. The sample contains under 450,000 distinct CDR3 sequences, about 25% of them found a single time. The ten top clones hold roughly 14% of the sample.

PBMCs were isolated by Ficoll-Paque density gradient centrifugation. The chain couples TRBV9 to TRBJ2-7; tentative D gene TRBD2, with 5 bases matching. Sequencing input: PBMCs or a T cell subset sorted from them (not recorded which). The receptor was isolated from an adult woman who had mild COVID-19 (a few samples of this study predate the infection). The sample titles of this study are shuffled in the database, so cell type and time point are left out; the donor was told from shared clones. This receptor has the CDR3 CASSPFGPRGSYEQYF. The base sequence is TGTGCCAGCAGCCCTTTTGGCCCACGGGGCTCCTACGAGCAGTACTTC. Outside the CDR3, residues come from the reference TRBV9 and TRBJ2-7 proteins, so the full variable domain is: DSGVTQTPKHLITATGQRVTLRCSPRSGDLSVYWYQQSLDQGLQFLIQYYNGEERAKGNILERFSAQQFPDLHSELNLSSLELGDSALYFCASSPFGPRGSYEQYFGPGTRLTVT.